This T cell receptor beta chain originates from a study of T cells after yellow fever vaccination. Conversion of TCR transcripts into cDNA relied on 5'RACE template switching, which added a universal primer site and UMIs. Each CDR3 protein gets one entry after TCRdb re-called the 5' RACE reads with MiXCR. The sample includes some 560,000 distinct CDR3 sequences, roughly 17% of them seen just once. Findings and limits, study-wide: One caveat is that FACS-sorted repertoires could contain abundant clonotypes contaminating from the bulk population.

Per the germline V gene, CDR1 is LGHNA and CDR2 is YSLEER. V was pared by 3 bases and J by 5 bases, with 19 bases between. The CDR3 has 17 amino acids. This clonotype has a handful of counts. The antigen remains unidentified. The TCR sequence derives from a man between 18 and 35 years old who received the YFV17D yellow fever vaccine. Sequenced here: PBMCs, sampled 5 to 6 days after the first yellow fever vaccination. The chain joins TRBV4-3 to TRBJ2-2, with D possibly called TRBD1 or TRBD2 (5 bases each). This CDR3 reads CASSQGFPGRETGELFF. For the CDR3, the DNA is TGCGCCAGCAGCCAGGGGTTTCCGGGGCGAGAAACCGGGGAGCTGTTTTTT.